This TCR beta chain was captured by sequencing in a study of beta chain features in type 1 diabetes. Study-wide context: There was similarity between patients and healthy donors in age, gender and cell yields. Overall study findings and caveats: At VDJ recombination sites, type 1 diabetes patients had fewer insertions and more deleted nucleotides. Any HLA effect on TCRB rearrangement was left unresolved by small sub-analyses. Shortening of TCRB CDR3s, moderate but significant, appeared in all four CD4+ subsets of Type 1 diabetes patients.

Germline assignment: CDR1 ENHRY and CDR2 SYGVKD. V lost 7 bases, J lost 0 bases, and 9 bases lay in between. The CDR3 covers 14 residues. The authors sorted CD4+ naive, central memory, regulatory and stem cell-like memory cells via CD45RO/CCR7/CD25/CD127/CD95/CD27. Expressed TCRB transcripts were sequenced because the isolated RNA had all been reverse transcribed beforehand. Profiling relied on immunoSEQ multiplex PCR, and the TCRdb table lists in-frame clones only, not all of them. The repertoire has about 370,000 clones, over 8.5% of them found once; the top ten carry approximately 0.6%. This clone came up many times. The antigen is not known.

This clonotype originated in a young man with type 1 diabetes. The chain has TRBV10-3 and TRBJ2-2; D may be TRBD2 (6 bases). The source material was central memory CD4+ T cells from blood. The CDR3: CAIKPGANTGELFF. The CDR3 DNA reads TGTGCCATCAAGCCGGGAGCGAACACCGGGGAGCTGTTTTTT.